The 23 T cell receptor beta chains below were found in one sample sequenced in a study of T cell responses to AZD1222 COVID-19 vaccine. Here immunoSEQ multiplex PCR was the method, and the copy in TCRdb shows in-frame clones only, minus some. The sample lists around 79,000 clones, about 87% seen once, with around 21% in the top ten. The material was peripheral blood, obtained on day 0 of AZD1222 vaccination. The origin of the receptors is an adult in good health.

The CDR3 loop reads CASSSALGGYEQYF. CDR3 bases: TGTGCCAGCAGCTCAGCGCTCGGGGGATACGAGCAGTACTTC. The chain employs TRBV7-2 and TRBJ2-7; a weak D match, TRBD2 (6 bases). The germline V gene has CDR1 SGHTA and CDR2 FQGNSA. Deletions cut 4 bases from V and 4 bases from J, with 14 bases between. The CDR3 is 14 residues long.

The CDR3 reads CASSEGLAASKETQYF. DNA for the CDR3: TGTGCCAGCAGTGAAGGACTAGCGGCAAGCAAAGAGACCCAGTACTTC. This chain joins TRBV28 and TRBJ2-5; 10 nucleotides line up with TRBD2. The CDR3 loop spans 16 amino acids. V lost 5 bases, J lost 3 bases, and 9 bases stayed unmatched. CDR1 and CDR2 from the germline V gene are MDHEN and SYDVKM.

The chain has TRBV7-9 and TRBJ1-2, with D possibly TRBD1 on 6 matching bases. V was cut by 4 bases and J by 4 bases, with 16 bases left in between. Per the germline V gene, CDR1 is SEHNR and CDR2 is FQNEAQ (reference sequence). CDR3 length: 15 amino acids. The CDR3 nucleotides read TGTGCCAGCAGCTCCCAGTCAGGGGCCGGCTATGGCTACACCTTC. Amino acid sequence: CASSSQSGAGYGYTF.

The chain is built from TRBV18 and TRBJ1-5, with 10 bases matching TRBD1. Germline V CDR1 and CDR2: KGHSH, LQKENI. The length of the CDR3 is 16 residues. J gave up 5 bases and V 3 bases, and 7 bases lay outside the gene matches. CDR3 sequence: CASSPGQGRVDQPQHF. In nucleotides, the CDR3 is TGTGCCAGCTCACCGGGACAGGGGAGGGTTGATCAGCCCCAGCATTTT.

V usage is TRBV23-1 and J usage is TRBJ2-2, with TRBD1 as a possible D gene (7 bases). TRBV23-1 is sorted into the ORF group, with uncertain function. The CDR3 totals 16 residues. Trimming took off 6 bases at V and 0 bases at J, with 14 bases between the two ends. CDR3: CASSRRGTANTGELFF. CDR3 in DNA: TGCGCCAGCAGCCGCAGGGGGACTGCGAACACCGGGGAGCTGTTTTTT.

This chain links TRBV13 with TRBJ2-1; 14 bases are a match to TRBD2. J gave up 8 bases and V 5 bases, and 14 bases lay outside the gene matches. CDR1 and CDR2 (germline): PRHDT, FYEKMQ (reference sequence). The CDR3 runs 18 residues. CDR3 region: CASSMAAGTSGGYDEQFF. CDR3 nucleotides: TGTGCCAGCAGCATGGCAGCCGGGACTAGCGGGGGTTACGATGAGCAGTTCTTC.

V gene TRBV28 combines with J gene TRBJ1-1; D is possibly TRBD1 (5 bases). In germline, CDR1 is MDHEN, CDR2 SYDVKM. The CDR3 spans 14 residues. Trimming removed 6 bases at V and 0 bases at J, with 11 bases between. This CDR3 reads CASSSGALNTEAFF. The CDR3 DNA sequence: TGTGCCAGCAGCTCCGGGGCCTTGAACACTGAAGCTTTCTTT. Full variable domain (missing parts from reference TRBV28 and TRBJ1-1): DVKVTQSSRYLVKRTGEKVFLECVQDMDHENMFWYRQDPGLGLRLIYFSYDVKMKEKGDIPEGYSVSREKKERFSLILESASTNQTSMYLCASSSGALNTEAFFGQGTRLTVV.

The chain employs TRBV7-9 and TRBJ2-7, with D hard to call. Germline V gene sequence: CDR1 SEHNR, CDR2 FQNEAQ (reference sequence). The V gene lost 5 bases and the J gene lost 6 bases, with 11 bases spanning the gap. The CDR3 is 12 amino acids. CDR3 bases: TGTGCCAGCAGCCGAGGTGGTTCCGAGCAGTACTTC. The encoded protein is CASSRGGSEQYF.

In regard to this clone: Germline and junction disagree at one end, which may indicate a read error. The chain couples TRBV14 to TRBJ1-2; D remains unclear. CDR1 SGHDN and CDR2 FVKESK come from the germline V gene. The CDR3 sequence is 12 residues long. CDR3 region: CASSQAAVPHAF. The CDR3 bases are TGTGCCAGCAGCCAAGCGGCGGTCCCTCACGCCTTC.

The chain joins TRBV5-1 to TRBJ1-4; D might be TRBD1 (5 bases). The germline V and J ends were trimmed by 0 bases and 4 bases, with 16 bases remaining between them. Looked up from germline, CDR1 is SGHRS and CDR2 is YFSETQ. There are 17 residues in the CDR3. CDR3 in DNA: TGCGCCAGCAGCTTGGGGGCAGGGCCGACCCATAATGAAAAACTGTTTTTT. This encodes CASSLGAGPTHNEKLFF. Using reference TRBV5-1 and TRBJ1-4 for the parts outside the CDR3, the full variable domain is KAGVTQTPRYLIKTRGQQVTLSCSPISGHRSVSWYQQTPGQGLQFLFEYFSETQRNKGNFPGRFSGRQFSNSRSEMNVSTLELGDSALYLCASSLGAGPTHNEKLFFGSGTQLSVL.

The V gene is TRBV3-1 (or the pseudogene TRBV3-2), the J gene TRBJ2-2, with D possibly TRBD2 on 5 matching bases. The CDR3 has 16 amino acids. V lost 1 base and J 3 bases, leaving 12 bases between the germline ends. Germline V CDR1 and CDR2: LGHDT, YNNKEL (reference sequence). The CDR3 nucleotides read TGTGCCAGCAGCCAAGTTACGGGGAGCCACACCGGGGAGCTGTTTTTT. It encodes CASSQVTGSHTGELFF.

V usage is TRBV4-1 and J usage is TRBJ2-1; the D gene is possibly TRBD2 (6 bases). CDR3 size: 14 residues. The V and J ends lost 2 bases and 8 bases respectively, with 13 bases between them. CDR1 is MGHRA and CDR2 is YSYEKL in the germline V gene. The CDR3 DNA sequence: TGCGCCAGCAGCCAACGGGAGTTATTGGATGAGCAGTTCTTC. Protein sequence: CASSQRELLDEQFF.

The DNA for the CDR3 is TGTGCCAGTAGTGCCCAGGGTACGAAAGCTTTCTTT. It yields the protein CASSAQGTKAFF. The chain combines TRBV19 with TRBJ1-1; TRBD1 is a possible D gene (5 bases). The CDR3 runs to 12 residues. V was clipped by 5 bases and J by 9 bases, with 13 bases between them. Per germline, CDR1 LNHDA and CDR2 SQIVND (reference sequence).

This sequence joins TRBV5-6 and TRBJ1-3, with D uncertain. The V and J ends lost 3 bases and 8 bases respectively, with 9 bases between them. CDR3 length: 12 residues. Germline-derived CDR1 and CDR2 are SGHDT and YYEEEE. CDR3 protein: CASSSPGYTIYF. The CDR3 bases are TGTGCCAGCAGCTCTCCGGGGTACACCATATATTTT.

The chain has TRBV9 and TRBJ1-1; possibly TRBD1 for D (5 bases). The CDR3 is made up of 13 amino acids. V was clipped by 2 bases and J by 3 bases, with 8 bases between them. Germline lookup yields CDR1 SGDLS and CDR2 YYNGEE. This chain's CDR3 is CASSVMGHTEAFF. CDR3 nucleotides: TGTGCCAGCAGCGTCATGGGACACACTGAAGCTTTCTTT.

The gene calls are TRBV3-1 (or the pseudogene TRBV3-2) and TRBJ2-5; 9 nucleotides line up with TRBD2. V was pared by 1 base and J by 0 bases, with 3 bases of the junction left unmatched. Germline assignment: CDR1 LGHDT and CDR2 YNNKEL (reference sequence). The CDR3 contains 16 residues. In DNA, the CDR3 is TGTGCCAGCAGCCAAGTTGCGGGGGGGTACCAAGAGACCCAGTACTTC. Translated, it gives CASSQVAGGYQETQYF.

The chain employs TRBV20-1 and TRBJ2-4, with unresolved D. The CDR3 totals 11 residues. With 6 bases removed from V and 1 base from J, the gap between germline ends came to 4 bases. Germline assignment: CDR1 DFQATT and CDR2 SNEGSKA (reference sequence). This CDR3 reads CSAGAKNIQYF. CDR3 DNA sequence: TGCAGTGCAGGGGCCAAAAACATTCAGTACTTC.

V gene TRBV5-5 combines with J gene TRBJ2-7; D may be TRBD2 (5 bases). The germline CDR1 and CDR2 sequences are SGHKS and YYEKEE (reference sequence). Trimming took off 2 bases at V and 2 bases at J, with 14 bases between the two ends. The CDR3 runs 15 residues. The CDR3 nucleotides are TGTGCCAGCAGCTTAATAGAGGGTATCACCTACGAGCAGTACTTC. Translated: CASSLIEGITYEQYF.

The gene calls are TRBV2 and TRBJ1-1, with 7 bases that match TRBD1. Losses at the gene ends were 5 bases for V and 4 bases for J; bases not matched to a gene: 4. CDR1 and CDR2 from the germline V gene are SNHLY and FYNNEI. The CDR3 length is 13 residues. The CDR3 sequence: CASSYGTATEAFF. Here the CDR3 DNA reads TGTGCCAGCAGTTACGGGACAGCCACTGAAGCTTTCTTT. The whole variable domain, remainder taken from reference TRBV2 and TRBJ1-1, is EPEVTQTPSHQVTQMGQEVILRCVPISNHLYFYWYRQILGQKVEFLVSFYNNEISEKSEIFDDQFSVERPDGSNFTLKIRSTKLEDSAMYFCASSYGTATEAFFGQGTRLTVV.

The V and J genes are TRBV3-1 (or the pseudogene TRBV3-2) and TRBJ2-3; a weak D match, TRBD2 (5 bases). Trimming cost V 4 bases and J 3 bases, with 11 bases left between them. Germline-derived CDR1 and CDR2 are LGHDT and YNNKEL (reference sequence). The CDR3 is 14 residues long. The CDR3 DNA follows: TGTGCCAGCAGCCTCTACGGCGGGACAGATACGCAGTATTTT. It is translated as CASSLYGGTDTQYF.

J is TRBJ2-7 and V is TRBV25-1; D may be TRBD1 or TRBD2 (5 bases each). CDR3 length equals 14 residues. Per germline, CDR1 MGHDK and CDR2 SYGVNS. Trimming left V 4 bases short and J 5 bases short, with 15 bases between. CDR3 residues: CASSAPGTVDEQYF. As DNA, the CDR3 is TGTGCCAGCAGTGCCCCCGGGACGGTCGACGAGCAGTACTTC.

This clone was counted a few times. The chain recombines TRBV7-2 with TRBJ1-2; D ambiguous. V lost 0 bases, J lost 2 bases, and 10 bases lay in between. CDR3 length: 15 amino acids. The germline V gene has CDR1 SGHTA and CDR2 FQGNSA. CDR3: CASSLATAQNYGYTF. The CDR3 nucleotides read TGTGCCAGCAGCTTAGCCACAGCGCAGAACTATGGCTACACCTTC.

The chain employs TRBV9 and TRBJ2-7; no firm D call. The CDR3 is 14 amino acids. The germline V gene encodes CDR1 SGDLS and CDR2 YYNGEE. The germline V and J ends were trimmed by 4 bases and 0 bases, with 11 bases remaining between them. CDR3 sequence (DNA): TGTGCCAGCAGCCTACTACTAAACTCCTACGAGCAGTACTTC. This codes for CASSLLLNSYEQYF.